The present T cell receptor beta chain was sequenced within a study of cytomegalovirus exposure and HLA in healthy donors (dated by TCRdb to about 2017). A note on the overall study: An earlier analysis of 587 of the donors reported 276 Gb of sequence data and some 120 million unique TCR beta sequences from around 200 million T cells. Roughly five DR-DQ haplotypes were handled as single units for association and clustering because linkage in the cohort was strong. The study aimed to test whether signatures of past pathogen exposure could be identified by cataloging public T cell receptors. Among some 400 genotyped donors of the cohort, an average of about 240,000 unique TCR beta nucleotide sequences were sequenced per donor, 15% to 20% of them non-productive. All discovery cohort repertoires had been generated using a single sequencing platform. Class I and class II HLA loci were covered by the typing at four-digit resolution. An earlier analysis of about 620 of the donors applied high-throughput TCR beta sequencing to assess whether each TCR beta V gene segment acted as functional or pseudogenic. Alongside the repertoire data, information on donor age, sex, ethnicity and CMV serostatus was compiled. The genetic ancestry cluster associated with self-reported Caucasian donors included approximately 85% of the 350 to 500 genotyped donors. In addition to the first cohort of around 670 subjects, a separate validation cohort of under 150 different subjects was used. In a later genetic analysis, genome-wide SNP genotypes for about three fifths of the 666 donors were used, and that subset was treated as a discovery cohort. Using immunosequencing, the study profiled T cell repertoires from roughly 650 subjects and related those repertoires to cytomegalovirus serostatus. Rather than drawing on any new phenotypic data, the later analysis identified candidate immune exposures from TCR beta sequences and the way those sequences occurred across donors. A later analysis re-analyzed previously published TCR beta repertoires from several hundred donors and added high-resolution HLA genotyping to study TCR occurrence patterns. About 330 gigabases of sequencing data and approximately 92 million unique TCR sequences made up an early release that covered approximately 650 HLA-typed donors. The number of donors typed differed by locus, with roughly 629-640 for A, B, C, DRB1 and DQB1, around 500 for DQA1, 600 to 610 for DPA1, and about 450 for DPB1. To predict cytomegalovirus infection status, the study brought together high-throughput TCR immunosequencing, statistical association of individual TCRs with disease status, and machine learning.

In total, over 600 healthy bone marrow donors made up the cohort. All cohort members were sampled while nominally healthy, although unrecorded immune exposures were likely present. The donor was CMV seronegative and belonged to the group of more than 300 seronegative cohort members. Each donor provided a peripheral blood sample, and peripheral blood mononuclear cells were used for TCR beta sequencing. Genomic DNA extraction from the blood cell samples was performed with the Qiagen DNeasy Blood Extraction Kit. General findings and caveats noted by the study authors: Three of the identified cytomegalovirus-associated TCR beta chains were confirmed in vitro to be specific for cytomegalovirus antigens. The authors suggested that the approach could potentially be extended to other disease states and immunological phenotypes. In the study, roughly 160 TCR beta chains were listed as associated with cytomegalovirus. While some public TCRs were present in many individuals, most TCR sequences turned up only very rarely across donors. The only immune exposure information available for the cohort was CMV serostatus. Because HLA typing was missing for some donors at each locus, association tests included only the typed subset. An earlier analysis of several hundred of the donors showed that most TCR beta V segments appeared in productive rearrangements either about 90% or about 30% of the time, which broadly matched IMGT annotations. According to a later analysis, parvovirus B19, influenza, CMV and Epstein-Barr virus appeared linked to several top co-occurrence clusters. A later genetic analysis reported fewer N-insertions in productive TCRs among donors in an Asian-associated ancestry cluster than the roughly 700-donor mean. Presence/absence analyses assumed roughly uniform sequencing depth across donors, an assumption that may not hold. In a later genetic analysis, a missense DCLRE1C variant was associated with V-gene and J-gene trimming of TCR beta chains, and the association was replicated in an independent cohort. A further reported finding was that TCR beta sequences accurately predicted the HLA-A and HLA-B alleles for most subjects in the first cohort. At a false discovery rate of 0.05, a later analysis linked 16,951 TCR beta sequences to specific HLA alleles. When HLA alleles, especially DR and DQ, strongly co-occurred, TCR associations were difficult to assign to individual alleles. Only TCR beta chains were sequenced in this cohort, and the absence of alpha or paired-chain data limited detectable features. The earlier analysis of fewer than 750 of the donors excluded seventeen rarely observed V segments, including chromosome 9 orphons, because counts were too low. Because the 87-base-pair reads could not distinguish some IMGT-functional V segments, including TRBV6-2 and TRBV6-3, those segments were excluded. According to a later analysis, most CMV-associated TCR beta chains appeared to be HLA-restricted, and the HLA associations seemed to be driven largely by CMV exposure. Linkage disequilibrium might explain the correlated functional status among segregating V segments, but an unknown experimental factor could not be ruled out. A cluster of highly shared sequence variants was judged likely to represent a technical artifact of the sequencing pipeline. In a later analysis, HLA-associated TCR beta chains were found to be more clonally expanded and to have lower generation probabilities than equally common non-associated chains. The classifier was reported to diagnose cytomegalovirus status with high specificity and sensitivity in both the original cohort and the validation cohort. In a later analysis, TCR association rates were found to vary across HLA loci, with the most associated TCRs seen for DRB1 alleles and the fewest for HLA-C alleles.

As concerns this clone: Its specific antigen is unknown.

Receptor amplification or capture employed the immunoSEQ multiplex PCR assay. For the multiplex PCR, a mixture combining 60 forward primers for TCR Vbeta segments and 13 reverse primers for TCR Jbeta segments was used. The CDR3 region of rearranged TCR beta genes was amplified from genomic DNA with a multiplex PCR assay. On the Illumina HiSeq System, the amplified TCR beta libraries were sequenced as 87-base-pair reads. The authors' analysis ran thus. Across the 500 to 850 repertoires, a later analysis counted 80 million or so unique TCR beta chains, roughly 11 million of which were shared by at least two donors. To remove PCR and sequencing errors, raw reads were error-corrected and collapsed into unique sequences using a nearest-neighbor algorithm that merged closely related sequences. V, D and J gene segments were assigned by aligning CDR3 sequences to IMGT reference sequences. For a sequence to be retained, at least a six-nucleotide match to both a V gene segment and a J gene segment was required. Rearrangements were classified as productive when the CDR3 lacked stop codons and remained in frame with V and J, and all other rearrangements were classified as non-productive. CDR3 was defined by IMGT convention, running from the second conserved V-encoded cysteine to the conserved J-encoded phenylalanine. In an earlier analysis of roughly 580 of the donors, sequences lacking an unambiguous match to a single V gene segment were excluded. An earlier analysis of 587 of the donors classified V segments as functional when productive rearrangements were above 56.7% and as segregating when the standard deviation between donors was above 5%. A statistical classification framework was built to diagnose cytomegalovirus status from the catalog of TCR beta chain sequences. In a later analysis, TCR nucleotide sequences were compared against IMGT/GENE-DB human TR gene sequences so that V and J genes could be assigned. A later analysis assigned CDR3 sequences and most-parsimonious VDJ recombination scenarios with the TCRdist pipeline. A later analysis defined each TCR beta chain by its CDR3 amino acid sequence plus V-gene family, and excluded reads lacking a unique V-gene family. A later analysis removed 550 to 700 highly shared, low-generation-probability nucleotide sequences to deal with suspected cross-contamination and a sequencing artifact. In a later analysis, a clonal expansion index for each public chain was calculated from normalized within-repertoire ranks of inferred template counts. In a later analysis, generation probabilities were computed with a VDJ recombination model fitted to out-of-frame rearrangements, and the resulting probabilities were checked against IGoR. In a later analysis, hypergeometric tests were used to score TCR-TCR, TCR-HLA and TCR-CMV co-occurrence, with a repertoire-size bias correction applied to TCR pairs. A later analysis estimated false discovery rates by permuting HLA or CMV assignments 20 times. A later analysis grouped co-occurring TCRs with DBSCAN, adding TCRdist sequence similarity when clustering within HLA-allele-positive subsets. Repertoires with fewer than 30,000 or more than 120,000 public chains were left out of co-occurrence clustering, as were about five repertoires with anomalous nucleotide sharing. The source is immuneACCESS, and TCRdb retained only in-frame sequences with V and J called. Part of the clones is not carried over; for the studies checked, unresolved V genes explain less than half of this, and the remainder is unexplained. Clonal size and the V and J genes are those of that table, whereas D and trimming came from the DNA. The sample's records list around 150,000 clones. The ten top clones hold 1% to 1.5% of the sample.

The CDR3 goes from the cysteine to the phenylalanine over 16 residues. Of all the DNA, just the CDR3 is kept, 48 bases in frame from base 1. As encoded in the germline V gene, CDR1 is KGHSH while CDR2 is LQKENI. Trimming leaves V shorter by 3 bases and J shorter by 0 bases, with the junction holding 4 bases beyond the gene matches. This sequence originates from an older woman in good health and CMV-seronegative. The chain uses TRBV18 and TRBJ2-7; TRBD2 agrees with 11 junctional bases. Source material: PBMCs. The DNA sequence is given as TGTGCCAGCTCACCTCGTAGCGGGAGGGCCTCCTACGAGCAGTACTTC. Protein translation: CASSPRSGRASYEQYF.